This record covers a single TCR beta chain. This clonotype was seen only a few times. Which antigen it targets is not known. Qualities for individual bases were not recorded, and no much larger clone is one base off. This record belongs to a study of blood T cells in healthy people across ages (dated by TCRdb to between 2014 and 2016). As for the study more broadly: In model experiments, template switching captured about one uniquely barcoded TCR beta cDNA molecule for every two T cells. The study measured age-related changes in TCR beta repertoire diversity using deep sequencing normalized with unique cDNA molecular identifiers. Four age groups were formed from the donors: young (average approximately 17 years), middle-aged (around 41), aged (around 62) and long-lived (less than 85). To avoid experimental bias, donors of different ages were distributed randomly across sequencing lanes. The study analyzed two additional independent replicas of 1 million unique cDNA reads from the same blood draw for two donors, one aged 18 to 30 and one aged 80 or older.

Library generation was performed with 5' RACE. TCRdb lists the instrument as Illumina HiSeq 2500. The second PCR ran for about 6 to 12 cycles and used a J-beta primer mix along with a sample-barcoded 5' primer. A template-switch 5' adaptor carrying 12 random nucleotides introduced a unique molecular identifier onto each TCR beta cDNA molecule. At least 3 million CDR3-containing paired-end reads were obtained from each sample. First-strand cDNA synthesis was performed from all RNA using the Mint cDNA synthesis kit, with priming by a TRBC-specific oligonucleotide. Following uracil-DNA glycosylase treatment, a first 18-cycle PCR with universal primers M1SS and BC2_uni_R was performed on all cDNA. For the original study's pipeline: Each sample was normalized by randomly selecting 1 million high-quality reads, each carrying a distinct molecular identifier. Reads with shared molecular identifiers were discarded instead of being binned into consensus sequences. MiTCR, with a Q25 quality threshold and the strictest error-elimination algorithm, was used for CDR3 identification, clonotype clustering and error correction. A nonparametric unseen species model with Euler transformation was used to estimate a lower bound on total TCR beta diversity. TCRdb passed the public sequencing reads through fastp at Q25 and MiXCR, retaining productive beta sequences. Each record represents a unique CDR3 protein, reported with the most common genes and DNA among its rows. TCRdb, not the original authors, processed these V and J calls. The sample data list about 1.1 million distinct CDR3 sequences, and around two fifths of these were observed just once. Jointly, the top ten make up under 15% of the sample.

Broader findings and caveats from the paper: Observed TCR beta diversity per million T cells fell roughly linearly with age, and a significant reduction was already apparent by age roughly 41. Because the CMV infection status of the donors was unknown, age-related changes in expanded clonotypes may potentially have been confounded. Estimates of total diversity based on one million sequenced T cells were regarded as lower bounds and as underestimates. Conclusive comparison of naive and antigen-experienced compartments was prevented by the profiling of bulk unsorted PBMCs. Observed TCR beta diversity correlated strongly with the percentage of naive T cells measured by flow cytometry. The long-lived group showed more naive CD4+ T cells, fewer expanded clones and increased TCR diversity than the aged group, suggesting age selection.

The donors were roughly 39 Caucasian individuals from Russia, aged roughly 6 to 100 years, who were systemically healthy. About 9.1 milliliters of peripheral blood were collected from each donor into EDTA-treated Vacutainer tubes. Ficoll-Paque density-gradient centrifugation was used to isolate PBMCs, with at least 6.5 million per sample. Trizol reagent was used to extract total RNA from the PBMCs, yielding at least 5 micrograms per sample. For every donor, an aliquot of PBMCs went through flow cytometry to measure the percentages of naive CD45RAhigh/CD27high T cells. The sequence derives from a man between 18 and 35 years old in good health. Sequencing was done on a sample of blood.

The CDR3 reads as follows: CASSLSGHKFF. The sequence in DNA is TGTGCCAGCAGTTTATCGGGTCATAAGTTCTTC. The chain couples TRBV12-3 or TRBV12-4 to TRBJ2-1, with the D gene uncertain. Inclusive of the bounding cysteine and phenylalanine, the CDR3 is 11 residues long. The kept DNA is CDR3 alone, 33 bases in frame from the first base. The junction shows trimming of 2 bases on V and 14 bases on J, plus 10 bases between the germline ends.